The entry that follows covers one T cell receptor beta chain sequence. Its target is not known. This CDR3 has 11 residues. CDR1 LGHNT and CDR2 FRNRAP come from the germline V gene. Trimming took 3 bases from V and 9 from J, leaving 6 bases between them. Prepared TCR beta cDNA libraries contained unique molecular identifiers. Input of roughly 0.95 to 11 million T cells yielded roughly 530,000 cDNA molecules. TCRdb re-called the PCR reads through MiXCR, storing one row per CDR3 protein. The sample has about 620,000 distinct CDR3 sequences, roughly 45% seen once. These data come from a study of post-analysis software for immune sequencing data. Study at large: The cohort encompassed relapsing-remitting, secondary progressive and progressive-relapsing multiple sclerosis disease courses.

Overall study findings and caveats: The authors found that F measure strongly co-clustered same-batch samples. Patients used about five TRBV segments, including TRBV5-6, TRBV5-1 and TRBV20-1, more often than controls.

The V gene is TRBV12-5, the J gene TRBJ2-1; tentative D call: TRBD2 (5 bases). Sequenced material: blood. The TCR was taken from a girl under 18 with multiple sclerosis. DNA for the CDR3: TGTGCTAGTGGTTTTGGAGGTGAGCAGTTCTTC. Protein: CASGFGGEQFF.